One and the same sample provided the 30 T cell receptor beta chains below, sequenced in a study of vaccination effects on CD4 cells after COVID-19. Repertoires were generated with immunoSEQ multiplex PCR, while TCRdb's copy carries only in-frame clones and drops some. Here the sample spans roughly 67,000 clones, around 76% being singletons. Their antigens are not known. With the ViraFEST assay, the study expanded antigen-specific CD4+ T cells using viral peptide pools, then sequenced them. On roughly day 10 of culture, CD4+ T cells were separated out. None of the vaccinated had previously contracted SARS-CoV-2, and their nucleocapsid antibodies tested negative. The specimen comprised CD4+ T cells from PBMCs cultured with SARS-CoV-2 spike peptides, sampled before COVID-19 vaccination. The source of these receptors is a human donor who received a COVID-19 vaccine.

The chain is built from TRBV4-2 and TRBJ2-3, with D tentatively TRBD1 or TRBD2 (5 bases each). The CDR3 has 15 residues. CDR1 is LGHNA, CDR2 YNFKEQ, per germline. The V and J ends lost 4 bases and 5 bases respectively, with 16 bases between them. The CDR3 loop is CASSLEGTSGDTQYF. CDR3 bases: TGTGCCAGCAGCCTTGAAGGGACCTCGGGAGATACGCAGTATTTT.

The gene calls are TRBV5-1 and TRBJ2-5; D remains unclear. Germline V gene data show CDR1 as SGHRS and CDR2 as YFSETQ. CDR3 length: 13 amino acids. The ends were cut back, 4 bases at V and 5 bases at J, with 12 bases in the middle. The CDR3 nucleotides read TGCGCCAGCAGCACACGAACCTCGGAGACCCAGTACTTC. It codes for CASSTRTSETQYF.

V is TRBV2 and J is TRBJ2-1; 9 bases are a match to TRBD1. The ends lost 6 bases at V and 4 bases at J; junction bases unmatched: 1. The CDR3 consists of 13 residues. The V gene's germline CDR1 is SNHLY and CDR2 FYNNEI. CDR3: CASRGTGYNEQFF. In nucleotides, the CDR3 is TGTGCCAGCAGGGGGACAGGGTACAATGAGCAGTTCTTC.

This chain joins TRBV12-5 and TRBJ2-2, with a possible D match to TRBD2 (5 bases). V shed 0 bases and J shed 6 bases, with 20 bases lying between them. The germline gives CDR1 LGHNT, CDR2 FRNRAP. The CDR3 extends over 18 amino acids. CDR3 protein: CASGLVPDGNSRAGELFF. CDR3 nucleotides: TGTGCTAGTGGTTTGGTACCGGACGGGAACAGTAGGGCCGGGGAGCTGTTTTTT.

This clone was counted only a few times. The rearrangement joins TRBV7-2 to TRBJ2-1, with D unresolved. Trimming left V 7 bases short and J 0 bases short, with 7 bases between. Germline lookup yields CDR1 SGHTA and CDR2 FQGNSA. This CDR3 is built from 13 residues. The CDR3 DNA sequence: TGTGCCAGCACCGCTTCCTCCTACAATGAGCAGTTCTTC. Protein product: CASTASSYNEQFF.

This chain joins TRBV27 and TRBJ1-4; 9 bases are a match to TRBD1. The germline CDR1 and CDR2 sequences are MNHEY and SMNVEV (reference sequence). The CDR3 length is 13 residues. V shed 2 bases and J 10 bases; nucleotides not matched to a gene: 2. CDR3 sequence reads: CASSLEDRGKLFF. The DNA of the CDR3 is TGTGCCAGCAGTTTAGAGGACAGGGGAAAACTGTTTTTT.

The V and J genes are TRBV5-1 and TRBJ2-1; the match to TRBD1 covers 12 bases. From germline, CDR1 is SGHRS and CDR2 YFSETQ. This CDR3 spans 15 amino acids. V was clipped by 3 bases and J by 5 bases; unmatched bases: 3. CDR3 bases: TGCGCCAGCAGCTCGGGACAGGGGGCAAACAATGAGCAGTTCTTC. As protein: CASSSGQGANNEQFF.

This chain uses TRBV5-1 with TRBJ2-1; the D gene is possibly TRBD2 (6 bases). Germline assignment: CDR1 SGHRS and CDR2 YFSETQ. The CDR3 has 15 residues. Trimming removed 3 bases at V and 7 bases at J, with 17 bases between. For the CDR3, the DNA is TGCGCCAGCAGCTCATGGGCCGGGAGTGGTAATGAGCAGTTCTTC. Translated: CASSSWAGSGNEQFF.

This clone is a singleton in its sample. This chain connects TRBV7-7 to TRBJ2-3; no definite D call. The V end lost 1 base, the J end lost 6 bases, and 14 bases lay between the germline ends. The CDR3 has 15 amino acids. CDR1 and CDR2 from the germline V gene are SSHAT and FNYEAQ (reference sequence). CDR3 region: CASSLGVAGQDTQYF. The CDR3 DNA is TGTGCCAGCAGCTTAGGTGTGGCTGGGCAGGATACGCAGTATTTT.

This clone has more than one count but fewer than ten. The rearrangement links TRBV6-5 to TRBJ1-2, with D possibly matching TRBD1 (5 bases). Germline values: CDR1 MNHEY, CDR2 SVGAGI. Trimming pared 2 bases from V and 8 bases from J, leaving 15 bases between. CDR3 length: 14 amino acids. The CDR3 DNA reads as TGTGCCAGCAGTTACGATGCAGGGCGAGGCGGCTACACCTTC. It encodes CASSYDAGRGGYTF.

This chain uses TRBV25-1 with TRBJ1-6; D is ambiguous. The CDR3 contains 15 residues. The germline V and J ends were trimmed by 3 bases and 12 bases, with 18 bases remaining between them. Germline lookup yields CDR1 MGHDK and CDR2 SYGVNS. The CDR3 here is CASSERFLGNGPLHF. For the CDR3, the DNA is TGTGCCAGCAGTGAGAGGTTTCTAGGGAACGGACCCCTCCACTTT.

CDR3 region: CSALAATNEKLFF. CDR3 bases: TGCAGCGCTCTAGCTGCAACTAATGAAAAACTGTTTTTT. The rearrangement joins TRBV29-1 to TRBJ1-4; D is undetermined. The V gene lost 7 bases and the J gene lost 0 bases, with 9 bases spanning the gap. The CDR3 spans 13 residues. The V gene's germline CDR1 is SQVTM and CDR2 ANQGSEA. The full variable domain, with the rest looked up from reference TRBV29-1 and TRBJ1-4, is SAVISQKPSRDICQRGTSLTIQCQVDSQVTMMFWYRQQPGQSLTLIATANQGSEATYESGFVIDKFPISRPNLTFSTLTVSNMSPEDSSIYLCSALAATNEKLFFGSGTQLSVL.

The rearrangement uses TRBV7-8 and TRBJ1-6; a possible D gene is TRBD1 (5 bases). CDR3 size: 16 residues. Germline V gene lookup returns CDR1 SGHVS and CDR2 FQNEAQ. Trimming stripped 5 bases from V and 9 bases from J, with 20 bases between. CDR3 sequence (DNA): TGTGCCAGCAGCACCGAGACAGTGGGTTACGGTTCACCCCTCCACTTT. Translated: CASSTETVGYGSPLHF.

This chain uses TRBV2 with TRBJ1-6; D unresolved. Germline-derived CDR1 and CDR2 are SNHLY and FYNNEI. V was shortened by 5 bases and J by 12 bases, with 8 bases between the two germline ends. The length of the CDR3 is 11 residues. The CDR3 here is CASSLGRPLHF. DNA of the CDR3: TGTGCCAGCAGTCTAGGGCGACCCCTCCACTTT. Drawing the rest from reference TRBV2 and TRBJ1-6, the complete variable domain is EPEVTQTPSHQVTQMGQEVILRCVPISNHLYFYWYRQILGQKVEFLVSFYNNEISEKSEIFDDQFSVERPDGSNFTLKIRSTKLEDSAMYFCASSLGRPLHFGNGTRLTVT.

The V and J genes are TRBV21-1 and TRBJ2-2; the D call TRBD1 from the table was never checked on the DNA. TRBV21-1 is tagged as a pseudogene. This CDR3 contains 14 residues. The CDR3 region has the DNA TGTGCCAGCAATTTGACAGGTGGGACCGGGGAGCTGTTTTTT. It translates to CASNLTGGTGELFF.

V is TRBV18 and J is TRBJ1-1; D unclear. The CDR3 consists of 16 residues. Trimming cost V 3 bases and J 4 bases, with 18 bases left between them. Germline V gene lookup returns CDR1 KGHSH and CDR2 LQKENI. In DNA form, the CDR3 reads TGTGCCAGCTCACCGAATAAGAGCTGGGTTATCACTGAAGCTTTCTTT. This gives the protein CASSPNKSWVITEAFF.

This sequence joins TRBV6-5 and TRBJ1-6; 8 bases fit TRBD1. Per germline, CDR1 MNHEY and CDR2 SVGAGI. The CDR3 is 16 amino acids. The V gene end was trimmed by 2 bases and the J gene end by 7 bases; junction bases not matched to a gene: 7. The CDR3 DNA follows: TGTGCCAGCAGTTACGGACAGGGAAAAGGGAATTCACCCCTCCACTTT. Translating gives CASSYGQGKGNSPLHF.

This clone is a singleton in its sample. The chain uses TRBV4-1 and TRBJ2-1, with D perhaps TRBD1 (6 bases). V lost 3 bases and J 3 bases, leaving 15 bases between the germline ends. CDR1 and CDR2 from the germline V gene are MGHRA and YSYEKL. The CDR3 sequence is 16 residues long. CDR3 residues: CASSQEDRSIYNEQFF. The CDR3 region has the DNA TGCGCCAGCAGCCAGGAAGACAGGTCTATCTACAATGAGCAGTTCTTC.

This sequence joins TRBV19 and TRBJ2-3; 9 bases agree with TRBD2. The CDR3 has 13 residues. The germline CDR1 and CDR2 sequences are LNHDA and SQIVND (reference sequence). V lost 6 bases to trimming and J lost 14 bases; unmatched junction nucleotides: 12. This CDR3 reads CASSRSGTSFLYF. In nucleotides, the CDR3 is TGTGCCAGTAGCCGTTCCGGGACTAGCTTCCTGTATTTT.

CDR3 DNA sequence: TGTGCCATCAGTTCGGGACAGATTAACACTGAAGCTTTCTTT. Amino acid sequence: CAISSGQINTEAFF. The chain couples TRBV10-3 to TRBJ1-1; 7 nucleotides match TRBD1. V was clipped by 5 bases and J by 2 bases; unmatched bases: 5. Germline CDR1 and CDR2: ENHRY and SYGVKD. The CDR3 is 14 amino acids.

This rearrangement joins TRBV25-1 to TRBJ1-5; D perhaps matches TRBD1 (5 bases). There are 15 residues in the CDR3. The V end lost 2 bases, the J end lost 0 bases, and 8 bases lay between the germline ends. The V gene's germline CDR1 is MGHDK and CDR2 SYGVNS. The CDR3 region is CASSEAGFSNQPQHF. The CDR3 DNA reads as TGTGCCAGCAGTGAAGCAGGGTTTAGCAATCAGCCCCAGCATTTT.

The chain employs TRBV3-1 (or the pseudogene TRBV3-2) and TRBJ2-2; D remains unclear. Between the trimmed V and J ends, which lost 1 base and 1 base, there was a span of 4 bases. The CDR3 has 14 amino acids. Germline CDR1 reads LGHDT; CDR2 reads YNNKEL (reference sequence). CDR3 DNA: TGTGCCAGCAGCCAAGGGGAGAACACCGGGGAGCTGTTTTTT. Residues: CASSQGENTGELFF.

This clone was seen more than once but under ten times. The chain couples TRBV7-2 to TRBJ1-6; a possible D gene is TRBD1 (5 bases). The ends were cut back, 1 base at V and 8 bases at J, with 15 bases in the middle. This CDR3 is built from 16 residues. Germline assignment: CDR1 SGHTA and CDR2 FQGNSA. Written as DNA, the CDR3 is TGTGCCAGCAGCTTAGATCCTAAGGGGATCTATTCACCCCTCCACTTT. Translating gives CASSLDPKGIYSPLHF.

The rearrangement uses TRBV5-1 and TRBJ2-4, with 9 bases aligning to TRBD1. The J segment lost 10 bases and the V segment lost 4 bases, leaving 9 bases of the junction unmatched. The CDR3 length is 14 residues. The germline CDR1 and CDR2 sequences are SGHRS and YFSETQ. This chain's CDR3 is CASSGGQGLGIQYF. The CDR3 DNA reads TGCGCCAGCAGCGGGGGACAGGGCCTTGGGATTCAGTACTTC.

In its sample, this clone was seen once. This chain links TRBV4-3 with TRBJ2-3; D may match TRBD1 or TRBD2 (6 bases each). The CDR3 is 17 amino acids. Trimming took off 0 bases at V and 4 bases at J, with 17 bases between the two ends. Germline-derived CDR1 and CDR2 are LGHNA and YSLEER. This CDR3 reads CASSQDTLGGPSDTQYF. DNA for the CDR3: TGCGCCAGCAGCCAAGATACCCTAGGGGGGCCTTCAGATACGCAGTATTTT.

The V gene is TRBV5-1, the J gene TRBJ2-7, with D unclear. This CDR3 is built from 13 residues. Trimming left V 4 bases short and J 3 bases short, with 11 bases between. CDR1 SGHRS and CDR2 YFSETQ come from the germline V gene. For the CDR3, the DNA is TGCGCCAGCAGCCCCGAGCCCGGCTACGAGCAGTACGTC. Translated, it gives CASSPEPGYEQYV.

This chain joins TRBV2 and TRBJ2-3; D gene uncertain. V lost 5 bases, J lost 2 bases, and 5 bases lay in between. This CDR3 is built from 12 residues. CDR1 SNHLY and CDR2 FYNNEI come from the germline V gene. The DNA for the CDR3 is TGTGCCAGCAGTTACTCCACAGATACGCAGTATTTT. Translation: CASSYSTDTQYF.

The gene calls are TRBV23-1 and TRBJ1-2; unclear D gene. TRBV23-1 is an ORF; its function is uncertain. V lost 8 bases, J lost 0 bases, and 13 bases lay in between. CDR3 length: 14 amino acids. CDR3 protein: CASDQTVANYGYTF. The CDR3 DNA is TGCGCCAGCGACCAGACGGTAGCTAACTATGGCTACACCTTC.

The chain recombines TRBV6-5 with TRBJ2-2, with D uncertain. CDR1 and CDR2 (germline): MNHEY, SVGAGI. This CDR3 contains 15 residues. Deletions cut 1 base from V and 4 bases from J, with 10 bases between. The CDR3 loop is CASSYYGRPTGELFF. CDR3 DNA sequence: TGTGCCAGCAGTTACTATGGTAGACCCACCGGGGAGCTGTTTTTT.

This chain uses TRBV3-1 (or the pseudogene TRBV3-2) with TRBJ1-5, with D perhaps matching TRBD1 (5 bases). The CDR3 totals 15 residues. V was shortened by 0 bases and J by 7 bases, with 13 bases between the two germline ends. Germline V gives CDR1 LGHDT, CDR2 YNNKEL (reference sequence). CDR3 in amino acids: CASSQEPGSGQPQHF. As DNA, the CDR3 is TGTGCCAGCAGCCAAGAGCCGGGGTCAGGGCAGCCCCAGCATTTT.